This T cell receptor beta chain derives from a study of cytomegalovirus exposure and HLA in healthy donors. The CDR3 runs 16 residues. Germline lookup yields CDR1 SGHTA and CDR2 FQGTGA. Trimming cost V 5 bases and J 8 bases; bases outside gene matches: 12. The PCR contained 60 Vbeta and 13 Jbeta primers. Assay used: immunoSEQ multiplex PCR; TCRdb lists only in-frame clones, some missing. Seen here are 99,000 or so clones, about 74% observed once, and the top ten hold roughly 17%. Points from the study as a whole: Presence/absence comparisons presumed near-even sequencing depth among donors.

Comments on this clone: Its antigen remains unknown.

The chain combines TRBV7-3 with TRBJ1-2; TRBD1 aligns across 12 bases. Source material: PBMCs. The sequence derives from a man between 60 and 75 years old in good health and CMV-seropositive. The CDR3 sequence: CASSATGTGGRGGYTF. CDR3 in DNA: TGTGCCAGCAGCGCAACCGGGACAGGGGGCAGGGGAGGCTACACCTTC.